The 28 T cell receptor beta chains below come from one sample, sequenced in a study of OX40 agonist ivuxolimab in advanced cancers. Clones were sequenced by immunoSEQ multiplex PCR, and TCRdb holds only the in-frame ones, with some missing. Among some 77,000 clones listed, roughly 84% were seen once. The sequencing used CD4+ or CD8+ T cells sorted from blood, collected in a trial of the OX40 agonist ivuxolimab. These receptor sequences come from an adult with an advanced solid tumor such as melanoma, head and neck, liver or kidney cancer.

In regard to this clone: The identical CDR3 is also encoded by other nucleotide sequences in the sample. The V call is TRBV6-1, the J call TRBJ2-7; 8 positions match TRBD2. Germline CDR1 and CDR2: MNHNS and SASEGT. This CDR3 is 14 amino acids long. Trimming cost V 4 bases and J 7 bases; bases outside gene matches: 9. The CDR3 reads CASSVASGRREQYF. CDR3 coding DNA: TGTGCCAGCAGTGTGGCTAGCGGGCGAAGAGAGCAGTACTTC.

This sequence joins TRBV20-1 and TRBJ2-7; tentatively, D is TRBD2 (5 bases). The CDR3 runs to 11 residues. V gave up 4 bases and J gave up 3 bases, with 7 bases separating them. CDR1 is DFQATT and CDR2 is SNEGSKA in the germline V gene (reference sequence). CDR3 DNA sequence: TGCAGTGCTAAACTAGACTACGAGCAGTACTTC. Residues: CSAKLDYEQYF.

V gene TRBV28 combines with J gene TRBJ1-4; 9 nucleotides match TRBD1. The length of the CDR3 is 14 residues. The ends lost 7 bases at V and 8 bases at J; junction bases unmatched: 8. The germline CDR1 and CDR2 sequences are MDHEN and SYDVKM. The CDR3 coding sequence is TGTGCCAGCACCGGGACAGGGACTTGGGAAAAACTGTTTTTT. Residues: CASTGTGTWEKLFF.

This sequence joins TRBV6-6 and TRBJ2-3; unclear D gene. The V end lost 8 bases, the J end lost 5 bases, and 14 bases lay between the germline ends. This CDR3 region has 13 residues. Germline lookup yields CDR1 MNHNY and CDR2 SVGAGI (reference sequence). The CDR3 loop is CASASYTIDTQYF. CDR3 DNA: TGTGCCAGCGCCTCTTATACGATAGATACGCAGTATTTT.

V and J are TRBV30 and TRBJ1-1; D unresolved. The V gene's germline CDR1 is GTSNPN and CDR2 SVGIG (reference sequence). There are 14 residues in the CDR3. The germline V and J ends were trimmed by 0 bases and 0 bases, with 8 bases remaining between them. The CDR3 sequence: CAWSVARLNTEAFF. As DNA, the CDR3 is TGTGCCTGGAGTGTCGCCAGGCTGAACACTGAAGCTTTCTTT.

The CDR3 nucleotides read TGTGCCAGCAGTTCGATTCGTGGGACTAGCGGGACCTCCTACGAGCAGTACTTC. Its protein is CASSSIRGTSGTSYEQYF. J is TRBJ2-7 and V is TRBV27, with 13 bases aligning to TRBD2. There are 18 residues in the CDR3. The V gene end was trimmed by 4 bases and the J gene end by 0 bases; junction bases not matched to a gene: 9. The germline gives CDR1 MNHEY, CDR2 SMNVEV (reference sequence).

The V call is TRBV6-6, the J call TRBJ1-5; D is possibly TRBD1 (6 bases). Germline CDR1 MNHNY, CDR2 SVGAGI (reference sequence). This CDR3 spans 13 amino acids. V lost 5 bases to trimming and J lost 3 bases, with 8 bases between them. The CDR3 DNA is TGTGCCAGCAGTGGGGGCTTCAATCAGCCCCAGCATTTT. Encoded protein: CASSGGFNQPQHF.

This chain's CDR3 is CAISGQGDQPQHF. The CDR3 coding sequence is TGTGCCATCAGTGGGCAGGGGGATCAGCCCCAGCATTTT. The chain employs TRBV10-3 and TRBJ1-5; 7 bases align to TRBD1. The CDR3 length is 13 residues. V shed 4 bases, J shed 5 bases, and the junction held 2 bases outside the gene matches. The germline V gene has CDR1 ENHRY and CDR2 SYGVKD.

This sequence joins TRBV19 and TRBJ1-5; D call uncertain. The germline V gene has CDR1 LNHDA and CDR2 SQIVND (reference sequence). The CDR3 contains 16 residues. Trimming removed 4 bases at V and 0 bases at J, with 13 bases between. The CDR3 is CASSTTLGSSNQPQHF. The CDR3 nucleotides are TGTGCCAGTAGTACTACCCTCGGGTCTAGCAATCAGCCCCAGCATTTT.

This rearrangement joins TRBV14 to TRBJ2-7; D could derive from TRBD1 or TRBD2 (8 bases each). From germline, CDR1 is SGHDN and CDR2 FVKESK. The CDR3 covers 15 residues. V was trimmed by 4 bases and J by 0 bases, leaving 13 bases between them. This CDR3 reads CASSRQGTSSYEQYF. The CDR3 nucleotides read TGTGCCAGCAGCCGACAGGGGACTAGCTCCTACGAGCAGTACTTC.

The chain is built from TRBV7-2 and TRBJ2-1; 9 bases map to TRBD2. The ends lost 5 bases at V and 8 bases at J; junction bases unmatched: 7. The CDR3 contains 14 residues. Germline loops: CDR1 SGHTA, CDR2 FQGNSA. CDR3 nucleotides: TGTGCCAGCAGCCCGGCTTTAGCGGGAGATGAGCAGTTCTTC. Residues: CASSPALAGDEQFF.

This clone has only a few counts. The genes are TRBV4-1 and TRBJ1-3; no clear D gene. CDR3 length: 17 amino acids. CDR1 and CDR2 from the germline V gene are MGHRA and YSYEKL. The ends were cut back, 3 bases at V and 0 bases at J, with 15 bases in the middle. CDR3 residues: CASSQGIGRGSGNTIYF. For the CDR3, the DNA is TGCGCCAGCAGCCAGGGGATCGGTAGAGGCTCTGGAAACACCATATATTTT.

The chain recombines TRBV6-1 with TRBJ2-7; 9 nucleotides line up with TRBD1. The CDR3 sequence is 13 residues long. V dropped 7 bases and J dropped 4; count of bases not matched to a gene: 5. Per the germline V gene, CDR1 is MNHNS and CDR2 is SASEGT. CDR3 amino acids: CASKGTGFYEQYF. CDR3 bases: TGTGCCAGCAAAGGGACAGGGTTTTACGAGCAGTACTTC.

J is TRBJ1-4 and V is TRBV2, with D possibly matching TRBD1 (6 bases). V was cut by 8 bases and J by 4 bases, with 14 bases left in between. Germline CDR1 SNHLY, CDR2 FYNNEI. The length of the CDR3 is 14 residues. CDR3 sequence reads: CASGHRANNEKLFF. The CDR3 bases are TGTGCCAGCGGCCACAGGGCGAATAATGAAAAACTGTTTTTT.

The chain couples TRBV28 to TRBJ2-2; 14 bases map to TRBD2. The J segment lost 2 bases and the V segment lost 5 bases, leaving 19 bases of the junction unmatched. Germline-derived CDR1 and CDR2 are MDHEN and SYDVKM. The CDR3 length is 22 residues. CDR3 loop: CASSSLKGLAGVSYFNTGELFF. The DNA for the CDR3 is TGTGCCAGCAGTAGTTTGAAGGGACTAGCGGGAGTCTCCTACTTCAACACCGGGGAGCTGTTTTTT.

This rearrangement joins TRBV7-9 to TRBJ2-3; D possibly corresponds to TRBD1 (6 bases). CDR1 and CDR2 from the germline V gene are SEHNR and FQNEAQ (reference sequence). The CDR3 covers 14 residues. Trimming removed 1 base at V and 9 bases at J, with 14 bases between. DNA of the CDR3: TGTGCCAGCAGCTTAGGTGGGGGCCCGAGGACGCAGTATTTT. Encoded protein: CASSLGGGPRTQYF.

The V gene is TRBV5-6, the J gene TRBJ2-5; D might be TRBD1 or TRBD2, each matching 5 bases. Germline V gives CDR1 SGHDT, CDR2 YYEEEE. The CDR3 extends over 13 amino acids. Trimming stripped 4 bases from V and 4 bases from J, with 11 bases between. The CDR3 is CASSGGRAETQYF. The CDR3 coding sequence is TGTGCCAGCAGCGGGGGACGGGCAGAGACCCAGTACTTC.

V and J are TRBV25-1 and TRBJ1-1; 8 nucleotides align to TRBD1. Germline CDR1 is MGHDK and CDR2 is SYGVNS. V lost 6 bases, J lost 0 bases, and 9 bases stayed unmatched. This CDR3 is 16 amino acids long. For the CDR3, the DNA is TGTGCCAGCAGCACCAGGGGGCAGGGGATGAACACTGAAGCTTTCTTT. Protein sequence: CASSTRGQGMNTEAFF.

This clone was picked up a small number of times. The chain carries TRBV4-1 and TRBJ1-4; a weak D match, TRBD1 (5 bases). V lost 4 bases to trimming and J lost 8 bases, with 14 bases between them. Per germline, CDR1 MGHRA and CDR2 YSYEKL. This CDR3 is built from 14 residues. The DNA of the CDR3 is TGCGCCAGCAGCCTCAGGGATCCCGTCGAAAAACTGTTTTTT. It is translated as CASSLRDPVEKLFF.

The chain combines TRBV11-1 with TRBJ1-3; D may be TRBD1 (6 bases). Germline V gene sequence: CDR1 SGHAT, CDR2 FQDESV (reference sequence). The germline V and J ends were trimmed by 7 bases and 0 bases, with 13 bases remaining between them. The CDR3 spans 15 residues. The CDR3 protein is CASNRGQSSGNTIYF. The CDR3 DNA reads as TGTGCCAGCAACCGCGGACAGTCCTCTGGAAACACCATATATTTT. Based on the CDR3 plus reference TRBV11-1 and TRBJ1-3, the full variable domain is EAEVAQSPRYKITEKSQAVAFWCDPISGHATLYWYRQILGQGPELLVQFQDESVVDDSQLPKDRFSAERLKGVDSTLKIQPAELGDSAMYLCASNRGQSSGNTIYFGEGSWLTVV.

The CDR3 region is CASSYPGQGKETQYF. Written as DNA, the CDR3 is TGTGCCAGCAGTTACCCCGGACAGGGTAAAGAGACCCAGTACTTC. The chain employs TRBV6-6 and TRBJ2-5; 8 bases map to TRBD1. V lost 2 bases to trimming and J lost 3 bases; unmatched junction nucleotides: 5. This CDR3 is built from 15 residues. Germline V gene data show CDR1 as MNHNY and CDR2 as SVGAGI (reference sequence).

J is TRBJ2-1 and V is TRBV10-1; TRBD2 matches at 13 bases. J lost 8 bases, V lost 3 bases, and 4 bases had no gene match. Germline V CDR1 and CDR2: WNHNN, SYGVQD (reference sequence). The CDR3 is 15 residues long. The CDR3 sequence is CASSELAGGLDEQFF. CDR3 DNA: TGCGCCAGCAGTGAACTAGCGGGAGGGTTGGATGAGCAGTTCTTC.

The chain recombines TRBV9 with TRBJ2-7, with D possibly matching TRBD1 (6 bases). The V gene's germline CDR1 is SGDLS and CDR2 YYNGEE. The CDR3 is made up of 12 amino acids. Trimming shortened V by 8 bases and J by 0 bases, and 9 bases separated the two germline ends. CDR3 region: CARDRSSYEQYF. The CDR3 nucleotides are TGTGCCAGAGACAGGAGCTCCTACGAGCAGTACTTC.

This clone has only a few counts. The V call is TRBV6-1, the J call TRBJ2-7; 8 bases are a match to TRBD1. Losses at the gene ends were 6 bases for V and 1 base for J; bases not matched to a gene: 5. Germline V gives CDR1 MNHNS, CDR2 SASEGT. CDR3 length: 14 amino acids. CDR3 in amino acids: CASRLTGASYEQYF. The CDR3 region has the DNA TGTGCCAGCAGGCTGACAGGGGCTTCCTACGAGCAGTACTTC.

The J gene is TRBJ2-1, the V gene TRBV7-2; 12 positions agree with TRBD2. V trimming: 1 base; J trimming: 8 bases; junction bases outside the gene matches: 9. CDR1 and CDR2 (germline): SGHTA, FQGNSA. The CDR3 is 17 residues long. The CDR3 region has the DNA TGTGCCAGCAGCTTAGGGACTAGCGGGACTGCCATCGATGAGCAGTTCTTC. Translating gives CASSLGTSGTAIDEQFF.

Only a few counts were recorded for this clone. The chain uses TRBV2 and TRBJ1-5; 7 nucleotides match TRBD1. The length of the CDR3 is 13 residues. V dropped 5 bases and J dropped 11; count of bases not matched to a gene: 9. Germline lookup yields CDR1 SNHLY and CDR2 FYNNEI. Here the CDR3 reads CASSPTGAGAQHF. As DNA, the CDR3 is TGTGCCAGCAGTCCAACAGGGGCAGGGGCCCAGCATTTT.

The genes are TRBV5-1 and TRBJ2-5, with a possible D match to TRBD1 (6 bases). CDR3 length: 14 amino acids. The V gene lost 2 bases and the J gene lost 5 bases, with 13 bases spanning the gap. Germline values: CDR1 SGHRS, CDR2 YFSETQ. The CDR3 here is CASSFGSRGETQYF. Here the CDR3 DNA reads TGCGCCAGCAGCTTTGGGTCAAGGGGGGAGACCCAGTACTTC. Based on the CDR3 plus reference TRBV5-1 and TRBJ2-5, the full variable domain is KAGVTQTPRYLIKTRGQQVTLSCSPISGHRSVSWYQQTPGQGLQFLFEYFSETQRNKGNFPGRFSGRQFSNSRSEMNVSTLELGDSALYLCASSFGSRGETQYFGPGTRLLVL.

The V and J genes are TRBV29-1 and TRBJ2-7, with 10 bases lining up with TRBD2. Germline V gene lookup returns CDR1 SQVTM and CDR2 ANQGSEA. This CDR3 spans 14 amino acids. Trimming removed 5 bases from V and 5 bases from J; junction bases left unmatched: 9. CDR3 in amino acids: CSVQVTGLANEQYF. CDR3 bases: TGCAGCGTTCAAGTGACGGGACTAGCGAACGAGCAGTACTTC.